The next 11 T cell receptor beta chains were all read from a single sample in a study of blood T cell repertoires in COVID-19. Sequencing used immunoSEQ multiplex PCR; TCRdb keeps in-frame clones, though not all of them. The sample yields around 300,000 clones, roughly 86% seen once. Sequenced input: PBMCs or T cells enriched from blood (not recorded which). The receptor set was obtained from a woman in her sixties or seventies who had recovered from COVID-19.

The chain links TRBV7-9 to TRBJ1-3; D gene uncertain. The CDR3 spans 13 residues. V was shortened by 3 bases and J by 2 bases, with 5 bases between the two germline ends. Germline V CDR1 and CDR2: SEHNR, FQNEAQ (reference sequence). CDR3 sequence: CASSLRAGNTIYF. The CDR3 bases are TGTGCCAGCAGCTTGAGGGCTGGAAACACCATATATTTT.

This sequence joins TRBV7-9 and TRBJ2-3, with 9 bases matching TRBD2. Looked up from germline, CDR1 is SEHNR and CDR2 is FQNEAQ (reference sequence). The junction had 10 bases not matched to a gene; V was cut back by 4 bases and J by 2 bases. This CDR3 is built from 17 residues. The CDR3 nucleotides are TGTGCCAGCAGCTCCCCCCCCAGCGGGGGGTACACAGATACGCAGTATTTT. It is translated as CASSSPPSGGYTDTQYF.

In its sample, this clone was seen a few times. CDR3 nucleotide sequence: TGCGCCAGCAGCCAGCTATACTTAGAGGCCCAGCATTTT. Translation gives CASSQLYLEAQHF. The chain carries TRBV4-1 and TRBJ1-5, with no clear D. This CDR3 is built from 13 residues. The V and J ends lost 3 bases and 11 bases respectively, with 14 bases between them. Per the germline V gene, CDR1 is MGHRA and CDR2 is YSYEKL.

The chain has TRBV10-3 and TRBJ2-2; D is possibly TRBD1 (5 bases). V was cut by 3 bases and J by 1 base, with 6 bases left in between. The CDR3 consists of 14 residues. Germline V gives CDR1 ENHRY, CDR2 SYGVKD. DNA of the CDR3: TGTGCCATCAGTGATCAGGGGAACACCGGGGAGCTGTTTTTT. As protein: CAISDQGNTGELFF.

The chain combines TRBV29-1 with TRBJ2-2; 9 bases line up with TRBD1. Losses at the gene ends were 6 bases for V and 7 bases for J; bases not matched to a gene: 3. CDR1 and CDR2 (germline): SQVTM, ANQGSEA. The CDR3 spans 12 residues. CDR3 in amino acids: CSVTGGGGELFF. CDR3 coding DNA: TGCAGCGTGACAGGGGGTGGCGGGGAGCTGTTTTTT.

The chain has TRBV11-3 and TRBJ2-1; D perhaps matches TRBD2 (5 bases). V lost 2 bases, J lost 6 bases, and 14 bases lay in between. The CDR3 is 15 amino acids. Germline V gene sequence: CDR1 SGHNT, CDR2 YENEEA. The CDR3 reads CASSLKWRLANEQFF. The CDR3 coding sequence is TGTGCCAGCAGCTTAAAATGGCGGCTAGCCAATGAGCAGTTCTTC.

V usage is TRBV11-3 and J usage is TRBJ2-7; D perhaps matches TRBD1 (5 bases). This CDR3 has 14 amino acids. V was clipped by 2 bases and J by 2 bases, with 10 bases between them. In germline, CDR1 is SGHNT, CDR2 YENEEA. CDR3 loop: CASSLQGPTYEQYF. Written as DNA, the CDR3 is TGTGCCAGCAGCTTACAGGGCCCCACCTACGAGCAGTACTTC.

The CDR3 spells CASSLKLGGTDTQYF. The CDR3 coding sequence is TGTGCCAGCAGCTTAAAGCTAGGGGGCACAGATACGCAGTATTTT. The V gene is TRBV7-3, the J gene TRBJ2-3; TRBD1 is a possible D gene (5 bases). V was shortened by 1 base and J by 1 base, with 9 bases between the two germline ends. CDR1 and CDR2 (germline): SGHTA, FQGTGA. The CDR3 runs 15 residues.

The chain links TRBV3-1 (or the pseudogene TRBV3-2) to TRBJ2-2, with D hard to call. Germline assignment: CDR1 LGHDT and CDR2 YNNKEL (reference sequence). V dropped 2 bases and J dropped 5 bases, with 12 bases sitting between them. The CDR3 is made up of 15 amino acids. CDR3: CASSQFLEQTGELFF. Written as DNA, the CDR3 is TGTGCCAGCAGCCAATTTCTAGAACAAACCGGGGAGCTGTTTTTT.

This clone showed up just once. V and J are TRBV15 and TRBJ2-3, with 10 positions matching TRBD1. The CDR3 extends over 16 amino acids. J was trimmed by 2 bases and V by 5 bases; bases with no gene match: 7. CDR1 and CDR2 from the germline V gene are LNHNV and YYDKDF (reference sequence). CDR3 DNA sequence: TGTGCCACCAGCGATGGGGACAGGGGATACACAGATACGCAGTATTTT. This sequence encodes CATSDGDRGYTDTQYF.

The CDR3 sequence: CASRNTGSSGNTIYF. In DNA, the CDR3 is TGTGCCAGCAGAAACACAGGGAGCTCTGGAAACACCATATATTTT. This chain uses TRBV28 with TRBJ1-3; D is possibly TRBD1 (6 bases). The V gene lost 6 bases and the J gene lost 0 bases, with 12 bases spanning the gap. Germline CDR1 and CDR2: MDHEN and SYDVKM. The CDR3 consists of 15 residues.